The 32 T cell receptor beta chains reported below all come from one sample, sequenced in a study of T cell repertoires in ileal Crohn's disease. Time point of the sample: inflamed ileum from the surgical specimen. Generated by immunoSEQ multiplex PCR, the TCRdb table keeps only in-frame clones and is missing some. Of roughly 8,700 clones listed, approximately 85% are singletons. Sample: ileal tissue. These receptors were obtained from an adult with Crohn's disease.

The chain is built from TRBV7-2 and TRBJ2-1; 8 bases map to TRBD2. There are 16 residues in the CDR3. Germline V gives CDR1 SGHTA, CDR2 FQGNSA. Trimming removed 0 bases from V and 9 bases from J; junction bases left unmatched: 10. In DNA, the CDR3 is TGTGCCAGCAGCTTAGCGCGGACGGGAGGGCCTGGTGAGCAGTTCTTC. Translating gives CASSLARTGGPGEQFF. Variable domain in full (rest from reference TRBV7-2 and TRBJ2-1): GAGVSQSPSNKVTEKGKDVELRCDPISGHTALYWYRQSLGQGLEFLIYFQGNSAPDKSGLPSDRFSAERTGGSVSTLTIQRTQQEDSAVYLCASSLARTGGPGEQFFGPGTRLTVL.

The chain is built from TRBV30 and TRBJ1-6, with D uncertain. CDR1 is GTSNPN and CDR2 is SVGIG in the germline V gene (reference sequence). The CDR3 contains 13 residues. V was pared by 2 bases and J by 6 bases, with 8 bases between. The CDR3 DNA follows: TGTGCCTGGAGTTCTCAACCTAATTCACCCCTCCACTTT. It encodes CAWSSQPNSPLHF.

The table lists this clone with a count of one. This rearrangement joins TRBV30 to TRBJ2-7; no reliable D call. This CDR3 contains 14 residues. Germline V lookup: CDR1 GTSNPN, CDR2 SVGIG (reference sequence). V dropped 0 bases and J dropped 0 bases, with 9 bases sitting between them. CDR3 amino acids: CAWSVGLSSYEQYF. The CDR3 DNA reads TGTGCCTGGAGTGTAGGTCTGAGCTCCTACGAGCAGTACTTC.

This chain connects TRBV19 to TRBJ2-5; 9 nucleotides match TRBD2. The ends lost 3 bases at V and 1 base at J; junction bases unmatched: 3. CDR3 length: 15 amino acids. From germline, CDR1 is LNHDA and CDR2 SQIVND (reference sequence). Here the CDR3 reads CASSISTSGQETQYF. In DNA, the CDR3 is TGTGCCAGTAGTATTTCGACTAGCGGCCAAGAGACCCAGTACTTC.

This clone appeared a few times. The chain uses TRBV6-5 and TRBJ2-1, with 7 bases fitting TRBD1. Germline V lookup: CDR1 MNHEY, CDR2 SVGAGI. The V and J ends lost 6 bases and 2 bases, in that order; junction bases with no gene match: 1. This CDR3 is 13 amino acids long. CDR3 nucleotide sequence: TGTGCCAGCAGCGGGACAGCCTACAATGAGCAGTTCTTC. It is translated as CASSGTAYNEQFF.

The rearrangement joins TRBV4-1 to TRBJ1-2; possibly TRBD1 for D (5 bases). This CDR3 has 16 amino acids. Germline V CDR1 and CDR2: MGHRA, YSYEKL. The germline V and J ends were trimmed by 4 bases and 4 bases, with 19 bases remaining between them. The CDR3 DNA reads as TGCGCCAGCAGCCCACCTTCCGGGACGGGGAGCTATGGCTACACCTTC. Amino acids: CASSPPSGTGSYGYTF.

The chain recombines TRBV7-9 with TRBJ2-3, with D possibly being TRBD2 (5 bases). Germline lookup yields CDR1 SEHNR and CDR2 FQNEAQ (reference sequence). This CDR3 comprises 13 residues. Trimming shortened V by 0 bases and J by 5 bases, and 6 bases separated the two germline ends. CDR3 nucleotide sequence: TGTGCCAGCAGCTTAGCGGGGAGAGATACGCAGTATTTT. It yields the protein CASSLAGRDTQYF.

CDR3 sequence: CASSLAGGTDTQYF. The DNA of the CDR3 is TGTGCCAGCAGCTTGGCGGGGGGTACAGATACGCAGTATTTT. The chain links TRBV5-4 to TRBJ2-3, with TRBD2 matching over 7 bases. CDR1 and CDR2 from the germline V gene are SGHNT and YYREEE (reference sequence). The CDR3 has 14 amino acids. Trimming cost V 0 bases and J 3 bases; bases outside gene matches: 1.

The rearrangement links TRBV5-4 to TRBJ1-2; no clear D gene. Germline loops: CDR1 SGHNT, CDR2 YYREEE (reference sequence). The CDR3 spans 14 residues. Trimming shortened V by 4 bases and J by 4 bases, and 14 bases separated the two germline ends. The chain's CDR3 is CASSPAPGGYGYTF. For the CDR3, the DNA is TGTGCCAGCAGCCCGGCCCCCGGTGGCTATGGCTACACCTTC.

This clone was recorded once. A junction end diverges from the germline sequence, so it may reflect a read error. The chain couples TRBV10-3 to TRBJ2-7; TRBD2 agrees at 7 bases. The CDR3 is 13 amino acids. Germline CDR1 reads ENHRY; CDR2 reads SYGVKD. CDR3 bases: TGTGCCATCAGTCCGGGGGAGGGTCTAGCGTCTGACTTC. The encoded protein is CAISPGEGLASDF.

As to this clone: At the DNA level, this CDR3 is encoded by other sequences in the same sample as well. The chain uses TRBV28 and TRBJ1-1; 8 nucleotides agree with TRBD1. V shed 6 bases, J shed 1 base, and the junction held 1 base outside the gene matches. This CDR3 is 13 amino acids long. Germline V lookup: CDR1 MDHEN, CDR2 SYDVKM. This CDR3 is CASRGQGNTEAFF. In DNA, the CDR3 is TGTGCCAGCAGAGGACAGGGGAACACTGAAGCTTTCTTT.

The CDR3, as DNA: TGTGCCAGCAGTGGAAGGTTCTCATCGGGGGAGCAGTACTTC. Translating it yields CASSGRFSSGEQYF. The chain has TRBV27 and TRBJ2-7; D might be TRBD2 (5 bases). The ends were cut back, 5 bases at V and 7 bases at J, with 18 bases in the middle. The CDR3 has 14 residues. Germline loops: CDR1 MNHEY, CDR2 SMNVEV (reference sequence).

The CDR3 sequence is CASIRLAGYEQYF. The CDR3 DNA sequence: TGTGCCAGCATAAGGCTAGCGGGATACGAGCAGTACTTC. The rearrangement uses TRBV21-1 and TRBJ2-7; no DNA check was done on the table's D call, TRBD2. TRBV21-1 is given as a pseudogene. The CDR3 spans 13 residues.

The chain couples TRBV7-8 to TRBJ2-5; perhaps TRBD2 as D (6 bases). This CDR3 region has 16 residues. Germline V gene data show CDR1 as SGHVS and CDR2 as FQNEAQ. V shed 2 bases and J shed 5 bases, with 18 bases lying between them. CDR3 DNA: TGTGCCAGCAGCTTATCACGGGACTTCAGGAGGGAGACCCAGTACTTC. Translation gives CASSLSRDFRRETQYF.

The chain couples TRBV7-9 to TRBJ2-2; 9 bases agree with TRBD1. V shed 5 bases and J 0 bases; nucleotides not matched to a gene: 4. Germline lookup yields CDR1 SEHNR and CDR2 FQNEAQ (reference sequence). The CDR3 runs 16 residues. CDR3 DNA sequence: TGTGCCAGCAGCCAACGGACAGGGGCGAACACCGGGGAGCTGTTTTTT. Translation: CASSQRTGANTGELFF.

The chain has TRBV6-1 and TRBJ2-3; 11 bases match TRBD2. After removal of 10 bases from V and 3 bases from J, the junction contained 9 bases not matched to a gene. The V gene's germline CDR1 is MNHNS and CDR2 SASEGT. CDR3 size: 15 residues. The CDR3 here is CATRNSGGATDTQYF. CDR3 sequence (DNA): TGTGCCACCAGAAATAGCGGGGGGGCGACAGATACGCAGTATTTT.

The V and J genes are TRBV4-3 and TRBJ2-1; TRBD1 aligns across 7 bases. The germline V gene encodes CDR1 LGHNA and CDR2 YSLEER. The length of the CDR3 is 15 residues. J was trimmed by 5 bases and V by 4 bases; bases with no gene match: 8. CDR3 protein: CASSPTGPPNNEQFF. The DNA for the CDR3 is TGCGCCAGCAGCCCGACAGGGCCCCCTAACAATGAGCAGTTCTTC.

The rearrangement uses TRBV4-3 and TRBJ2-1; D remains unclear. The CDR3 is 15 residues long. Germline V gene lookup returns CDR1 LGHNA and CDR2 YSLEER. Between the trimmed V and J ends, which lost 0 bases and 7 bases, there was a span of 13 bases. CDR3 nucleotides: TGCGCCAGCAGCCAAGATCTCGAGATTACTAATGAGCAGTTCTTC. This codes for CASSQDLEITNEQFF.

V usage is TRBV28 and J usage is TRBJ2-2; D uncertain. Germline CDR1 MDHEN, CDR2 SYDVKM. Trimming stripped 2 bases from V and 10 bases from J, with 8 bases between. The CDR3 is made up of 12 amino acids. DNA of the CDR3: TGTGCCAGCAGTTTAGACCCCCAGGAGCTGTTTTTT. Its translation is CASSLDPQELFF.

This rearrangement joins TRBV2 to TRBJ1-5; 8 nucleotides match TRBD1. V lost 6 bases to trimming and J lost 7 bases; unmatched junction nucleotides: 8. The germline CDR1 and CDR2 sequences are SNHLY and FYNNEI. CDR3 length equals 14 residues. CDR3 DNA sequence: TGTGCCAGCAGCGGACAGGGAAGGAACCAGCCCCAGCATTTT. Encoded protein: CASSGQGRNQPQHF.

This chain joins TRBV28 and TRBJ2-3; D call uncertain. V was shortened by 3 bases and J by 0 bases, with 16 bases between the two germline ends. Germline assignment: CDR1 MDHEN and CDR2 SYDVKM. The CDR3 sequence is 17 residues long. Written as DNA, the CDR3 is TGTGCCAGCAGTTTCGATCCCGCCGATCCTAGCACAGATACGCAGTATTTT. Encoded protein: CASSFDPADPSTDTQYF.

The chain carries TRBV19 and TRBJ1-2; D gene unclear. The V gene lost 3 bases and the J gene lost 3 bases, with 14 bases spanning the gap. CDR1 and CDR2 (germline): LNHDA, SQIVND (reference sequence). The CDR3 has 15 residues. CDR3 DNA: TGTGCCAGTAGTATTTATCCCGACATCGACTATGGCTACACCTTC. It is translated as CASSIYPDIDYGYTF.

This chain joins TRBV7-2 and TRBJ1-4; a possible D gene is TRBD1 (5 bases). Germline CDR1 and CDR2: SGHTA and FQGNSA. CDR3 length: 15 amino acids. Trimming took 5 bases from V and 4 from J, leaving 14 bases between them. CDR3 DNA sequence: TGTGCCAGCAGCCCTCAGGGTATCGGTAATGAAAAACTGTTTTTT. As protein: CASSPQGIGNEKLFF.

The V call is TRBV5-4, the J call TRBJ1-2; D unresolved. Germline V gene sequence: CDR1 SGHNT, CDR2 YYREEE (reference sequence). The CDR3 sequence is 12 residues long. Trimming shortened V by 0 bases and J by 4 bases, and 4 bases separated the two germline ends. CDR3 nucleotide sequence: TGTGCCAGCAGCTTGGGGACCTATGGCTACACCTTC. Its translation: CASSLGTYGYTF.

The chain recombines TRBV29-1 with TRBJ2-7, with a tentative D call TRBD2 (5 bases). The CDR3 spans 13 residues. V was shortened by 7 bases and J by 5 bases, with 18 bases between the two germline ends. Germline-derived CDR1 and CDR2 are SQVTM and ANQGSEA. CDR3 in amino acids: CSAADSLVNEQYF. In nucleotides, the CDR3 is TGCAGCGCCGCGGACTCCCTGGTAAACGAGCAGTACTTC.

The V gene is TRBV6-5, the J gene TRBJ1-2; 7 nucleotides match TRBD1. This CDR3 contains 13 residues. Germline-derived CDR1 and CDR2 are MNHEY and SVGAGI. V was pared by 6 bases and J by 4 bases, with 5 bases of the junction left unmatched. CDR3 bases: TGTGCCAGCAGCCCGGGACAGCGCTATGGCTACACCTTC. It specifies CASSPGQRYGYTF.

The chain links TRBV21-1 to TRBJ1-4; TRBD1, the table's D call, lacks a check against the DNA. TRBV21-1 is an annotated pseudogene. This CDR3 spans 14 amino acids. The CDR3 is CARTHRDSGEKLFF. CDR3 in DNA: TGTGCCAGAACACACCGGGACAGTGGAGAAAAACTGTTTTTT.

This rearrangement joins TRBV5-6 to TRBJ1-5; 11 bases are a match to TRBD1. Trimming took 3 bases from V and 5 from J; bases not matched to a gene: 1. Per the germline V gene, CDR1 is SGHDT and CDR2 is YYEEEE. This CDR3 is built from 14 residues. The CDR3 protein is CASSWGQGDQPQHF. The CDR3 DNA follows: TGTGCCAGCAGCTGGGGACAGGGGGATCAGCCCCAGCATTTT.

The chain links TRBV18 to TRBJ1-1, with no clear D. V was shortened by 5 bases and J by 6 bases, with 16 bases between the two germline ends. The germline V gene encodes CDR1 KGHSH and CDR2 LQKENI. The CDR3 extends over 14 amino acids. The DNA for the CDR3 is TGTGCCAGCTCAGTGACTGCCGGATCGGCTGAAGCTTTCTTT. Translation gives CASSVTAGSAEAFF. The variable domain in full, completed from reference TRBV18 and TRBJ1-1, reads NAGVMQNPRHLVRRRGQEARLRCSPMKGHSHVYWYRQLPEEGLKFMVYLQKENIIDESGMPKERFSAEFPKEGPSILRIQQVVRGDSAAYFCASSVTAGSAEAFFGQGTRLTVV.

V gene TRBV28 combines with J gene TRBJ2-2, with D perhaps being TRBD1 or TRBD2 (5 bases each). Germline assignment: CDR1 MDHEN and CDR2 SYDVKM. The CDR3 is 14 amino acids. Trimming took 8 bases from V and 3 from J, leaving 13 bases between them. CDR3 residues: CASVRGADTGELFF. CDR3 sequence (DNA): TGTGCCAGCGTTCGGGGCGCGGACACCGGGGAGCTGTTTTTT.

The rearrangement uses TRBV2 and TRBJ1-2, with D hard to call. CDR3 length: 13 residues. V dropped 3 bases and J dropped 8 bases, with 13 bases sitting between them. Germline loops: CDR1 SNHLY, CDR2 FYNNEI. The CDR3 protein is CASSDEAAGGYTF. For the CDR3, the DNA is TGTGCCAGCAGTGACGAAGCTGCGGGGGGCTACACCTTC.

The chain couples TRBV2 to TRBJ1-1; no firm D call. V was pared by 4 bases and J by 4 bases, with 10 bases between. CDR1 SNHLY and CDR2 FYNNEI come from the germline V gene. The CDR3 is 13 residues long. The CDR3 protein is CASSGRGGTEAFF. The CDR3 nucleotides read TGTGCCAGCAGTGGACGGGGAGGCACTGAAGCTTTCTTT.